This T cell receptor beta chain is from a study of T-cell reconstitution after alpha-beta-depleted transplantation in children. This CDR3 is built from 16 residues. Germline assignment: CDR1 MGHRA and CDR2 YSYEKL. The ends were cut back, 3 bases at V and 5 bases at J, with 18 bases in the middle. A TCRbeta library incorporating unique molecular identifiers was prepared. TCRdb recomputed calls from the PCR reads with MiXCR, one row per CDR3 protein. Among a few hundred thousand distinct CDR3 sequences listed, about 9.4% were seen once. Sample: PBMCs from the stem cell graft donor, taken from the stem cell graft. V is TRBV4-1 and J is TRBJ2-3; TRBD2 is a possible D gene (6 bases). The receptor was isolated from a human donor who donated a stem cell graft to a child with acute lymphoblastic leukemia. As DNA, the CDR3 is TGCGCCAGCAGCCAGCGACTAGTTGGGACTCAAGATACGCAGTATTTT. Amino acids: CASSQRLVGTQDTQYF.